The source of this TCR beta chain is a study of T-cell memory formation after mild COVID-19. Overall study results and limits: The authors did not confirm SARS-CoV-2 specificity of second-wave clones peaking day 37. Clones that contracted from day 15 to 85 had balanced CD4/CD8; later expanders were CD4+ biased.

From the 5' RACE reads, TCRdb called clonotypes with MiXCR, one entry per CDR3 protein. This sample has roughly 250,000 distinct CDR3 sequences; over 15% occur once, and the top ten carry 20% to 25%. This CDR3 contains 14 residues. The germline gives CDR1 ENHRY, CDR2 SYGVKD. After removal of 8 bases from V and 4 bases from J, the junction contained 0 bases not matched to a gene. This clonotype was counted a few times. Its matching antigen is unknown. J is TRBJ2-3 and V is TRBV10-3; 16 bases align to TRBD2. Sequencing was carried out using PBMCs or a T cell subset sorted from them (not recorded which). The clonotype originates from a man younger than 30 who had mild COVID-19 (a few samples of this study predate the infection). Cell type and time point are not known. CDR3 DNA sequence: TGTGCCATCGGGACTAGCGGGGGGGCAGATACGCAGTATTTT. Amino acid sequence: CAIGTSGGADTQYF.